This TCR beta chain was obtained from a study of T cell responses to AZD1222 COVID-19 vaccine. The protocol was immunoSEQ multiplex PCR, while the TCRdb copy is restricted to in-frame clones and leaves out a portion. The sample holds 100,000 to 150,000 clones; roughly 93% are singletons and the top ten take less than 1.3%. V shed 3 bases and J shed 4 bases, with 8 bases lying between them. CDR1 is SGHRS, CDR2 YFSETQ, per germline. This CDR3 contains 12 residues. In regard to this clone: The sample has other DNA sequences that encode this CDR3 too.

The clonotype was recovered from an adult who received the AZD1222 COVID-19 vaccine. The sample here was peripheral blood, taken 28 days after the second AZD1222 dose. The V call is TRBV5-1, the J call TRBJ2-7, with D possibly matching TRBD2 (6 bases). The CDR3 loop is CASSSRGYEQYF. CDR3 DNA sequence: TGCGCCAGCAGCTCCCGGGGGTACGAGCAGTACTTC. Full variable domain (rest looked up from reference TRBV5-1 and TRBJ2-7): KAGVTQTPRYLIKTRGQQVTLSCSPISGHRSVSWYQQTPGQGLQFLFEYFSETQRNKGNFPGRFSGRQFSNSRSEMNVSTLELGDSALYLCASSSRGYEQYFGPGTRLTVT.